The 29 T cell receptor beta chains presented below share a single source sample, sequenced in a study of long-term antiretroviral therapy in people with HIV. The assay used was immunoSEQ (version v3.0), run at survey level. The protocol was immunoSEQ multiplex PCR, while the TCRdb copy is restricted to in-frame clones and leaves out a portion. The profile shows fewer than 20,000 clones, roughly 81% of them singletons. Here the sequenced sample was unsorted PBMCs, taken 0.5 years after starting antiretroviral therapy. These TCRs come from a woman in her thirties or forties with HIV.

The table lists this clone with a few counts. The CDR3: CASSAQDGYQPQHF. For the CDR3, the DNA is TGTGCCAGCAGTGCACAGGACGGATATCAGCCCCAGCATTTT. The rearrangement joins TRBV2 to TRBJ1-5, with D possibly matching TRBD1 (5 bases). The CDR3 contains 14 residues. Germline CDR1 is SNHLY and CDR2 is FYNNEI. Trimming took 4 bases from V and 5 from J, leaving 12 bases between them.

The V gene is TRBV5-4, the J gene TRBJ2-7; TRBD1 is a possible D gene (6 bases). This CDR3 spans 13 amino acids. Trimming cost V 2 bases and J 2 bases, with 8 bases left between them. CDR1 is SGHNT and CDR2 is YYREEE in the germline V gene (reference sequence). The CDR3 coding sequence is TGTGCCAGCAGCTTTTCAGGGGCCTACGAGCAGTACTTC. Translating gives CASSFSGAYEQYF. Filled out from reference TRBV5-4 and TRBJ2-7, the complete variable domain reads ETGVTQSPTHLIKTRGQQVTLRCSSQSGHNTVSWYQQALGQGPQFIFQYYREEENGRGNFPPRFSGLQFPNYSSELNVNALELDDSALYLCASSFSGAYEQYFGPGTRLTVT.

The chain is built from TRBV7-9 and TRBJ2-1; weak D call: TRBD2 (5 bases). The CDR3 spans 14 residues. With 0 bases removed from V and 6 bases from J, the gap between germline ends came to 9 bases. CDR1 SEHNR and CDR2 FQNEAQ come from the germline V gene (reference sequence). The DNA of the CDR3 is TGTGCCAGCAGCTTAGCGGGAGTAGGCAATGAGCAGTTCTTC. Residues: CASSLAGVGNEQFF.

The chain combines TRBV12-5 with TRBJ2-7; weak D call: TRBD2 (5 bases). CDR1 and CDR2 (germline): LGHNT, FRNRAP. The ends were cut back, 6 bases at V and 1 base at J, with 10 bases in the middle. The CDR3 spans 13 residues. The CDR3 coding sequence is TGTGCTAGTGGCCCCCGGGATTCCTACGAGCAGTACTTC. Encoded protein: CASGPRDSYEQYF.

The genes are TRBV5-4 and TRBJ2-1, with 8 bases aligning to TRBD1. Germline-derived CDR1 and CDR2 are SGHNT and YYREEE (reference sequence). The CDR3 totals 15 residues. Trimming removed 4 bases from V and 2 bases from J; junction bases left unmatched: 5. The CDR3 nucleotides are TGTGCCAGCAGCCCCGACAGGGGACCCTACAATGAGCAGTTCTTC. Its translation: CASSPDRGPYNEQFF.

This clone was counted a few times. V usage is TRBV6-5 and J usage is TRBJ1-3; D not resolved. Germline V gene data show CDR1 as MNHEY and CDR2 as SVGAGI. V was trimmed by 6 bases and J by 4 bases, leaving 16 bases between them. The CDR3 is 15 amino acids. The CDR3: CASSRLGTRGNTIYF. The CDR3 DNA reads as TGTGCCAGCAGCCGACTGGGTACCCGGGGAAACACCATATATTTT.

V is TRBV7-8 and J is TRBJ2-7; 12 bases align to TRBD2. This CDR3 is 14 amino acids long. Per germline, CDR1 SGHVS and CDR2 FQNEAQ. The ends lost 6 bases at V and 6 bases at J; junction bases unmatched: 6. CDR3 loop: CASSETSGSFEQYF. CDR3 nucleotide sequence: TGTGCCAGCAGTGAGACTAGCGGGAGTTTCGAGCAGTACTTC.

The rearrangement uses TRBV6-5 and TRBJ2-3; D is perhaps TRBD2 (7 bases). The V and J ends lost 11 bases and 5 bases respectively, with 20 bases between them. The CDR3 has 14 amino acids. Germline V gives CDR1 MNHEY, CDR2 SVGAGI. DNA of the CDR3: TGTGCCTGCACCACGGGGGGCGCGGGAGATACGCAGTATTTT. This sequence encodes CACTTGGAGDTQYF.

The chain uses TRBV19 and TRBJ2-3; no clear D. Germline CDR1 reads LNHDA; CDR2 reads SQIVND (reference sequence). The CDR3 covers 14 residues. Between the trimmed V and J ends, which lost 4 bases and 2 bases, there was a span of 10 bases. CDR3 residues: CASSTPTHTDTQYF. DNA of the CDR3: TGTGCCAGTAGTACCCCGACCCACACAGATACGCAGTATTTT.

This sequence joins TRBV27 and TRBJ2-1, with 7 nucleotides matching TRBD1. The length of the CDR3 is 19 residues. V shed 1 base, J shed 6 bases, and the junction held 18 bases outside the gene matches. Germline loops: CDR1 MNHEY, CDR2 SMNVEV (reference sequence). The CDR3 coding sequence is TGTGCCAGCAGTTTATTCCCCCCCCGACAGGGTCACCCTTCCAATGAGCAGTTCTTC. Protein: CASSLFPPRQGHPSNEQFF.

The chain couples TRBV25-1 to TRBJ1-5; the D is unclear. Per germline, CDR1 MGHDK and CDR2 SYGVNS. Trimming pared 6 bases from V and 4 bases from J, leaving 13 bases between. The CDR3 is 14 amino acids. In DNA, the CDR3 is TGTGCCAGCAGCCCCACCTCCACTAATCAGCCCCAGCATTTT. Its translation: CASSPTSTNQPQHF. The full variable domain, rest sourced from reference TRBV25-1 and TRBJ1-5, is EADIYQTPRYLVIGTGKKITLECSQTMGHDKMYWYQQDPGMELHLIHYSYGVNSTEKGDLSSESTVSRIRTEHFPLTLESARPSHTSQYLCASSPTSTNQPQHFGDGTRLSIL.

This chain connects TRBV27 to TRBJ2-7; 11 positions match TRBD1. CDR1 MNHEY and CDR2 SMNVEV come from the germline V gene (reference sequence). Trimming took 6 bases from V and 3 from J; bases not matched to a gene: 10. The length of the CDR3 is 16 residues. The CDR3 spells CASSLRGQGGVYEQYF. As DNA, the CDR3 is TGTGCCAGCAGCCTGCGGGGACAGGGGGGCGTCTACGAGCAGTACTTC.

This clone was observed a few times. V gene TRBV25-1 combines with J gene TRBJ1-2; TRBD1 might be the D (5 bases). Germline V gene sequence: CDR1 MGHDK, CDR2 SYGVNS. V gave up 5 bases and J gave up 4 bases, with 11 bases separating them. The CDR3 spans 13 residues. CDR3 sequence (DNA): TGTGCCAGCAGTCCAGGGACGGGCTATGGCTACACCTTC. Its protein product is CASSPGTGYGYTF.

The CDR3 sequence: CASSPGQGANYGYTF. The CDR3 nucleotides read TGTGCCAGCAGCCCAGGACAGGGGGCGAACTATGGCTACACCTTC. This chain joins TRBV27 and TRBJ1-2; 11 bases agree with TRBD1. The germline V gene encodes CDR1 MNHEY and CDR2 SMNVEV (reference sequence). With 6 bases clipped from V and 2 bases from J, the junction kept 5 bases outside the gene matches. The CDR3 runs 15 residues.

The rearrangement joins TRBV7-9 to TRBJ2-7; 9 bases match TRBD2. V lost 2 bases, J lost 6 bases, and 14 bases stayed unmatched. CDR1 is SEHNR and CDR2 is FQNEAQ in the germline V gene (reference sequence). The CDR3 is 17 amino acids. Written as DNA, the CDR3 is TGTGCCAGCAGCTTATCTCCTTCACTTAGCGGGAGACCCGAGCAGTACTTC. Protein sequence: CASSLSPSLSGRPEQYF.

This chain links TRBV29-1 with TRBJ1-2, with a tentative D call TRBD1 (6 bases). Germline V lookup: CDR1 SQVTM, CDR2 ANQGSEA. The CDR3 sequence is 14 residues long. The V gene lost 2 bases and the J gene lost 4 bases, with 14 bases spanning the gap. DNA for the CDR3: TGCAGCGTTGAATGGGTTTCGGGGGCCTATGGCTACACCTTC. Its translation is CSVEWVSGAYGYTF.

The sample holds a few counts of this clone. CDR3 nucleotides: TGCGCCAGCAGCCAACCTAGCGGGGGAGCCTACGAGCAGTACTTC. It encodes CASSQPSGGAYEQYF. The gene calls are TRBV4-1 and TRBJ2-7; 10 bases fit TRBD2. The germline gives CDR1 MGHRA, CDR2 YSYEKL. There are 15 residues in the CDR3. V shed 2 bases, J shed 2 bases, and the junction held 3 bases outside the gene matches.

The chain couples TRBV6-5 to TRBJ2-1, with 13 nucleotides matching TRBD2. This CDR3 is 15 amino acids long. V lost 4 bases and J lost 7; bases outside the gene matches: 4. Germline V gene sequence: CDR1 MNHEY, CDR2 SVGAGI. This CDR3 is CASSSGLAGVNEQFF. CDR3 in DNA: TGTGCCAGCAGTTCCGGACTAGCGGGAGTGAATGAGCAGTTCTTC.

The genes are TRBV27 and TRBJ2-6; D remains ambiguous. Germline V gene lookup returns CDR1 MNHEY and CDR2 SMNVEV (reference sequence). The CDR3 loop spans 16 amino acids. Trimming stripped 5 bases from V and 0 bases from J, with 11 bases between. The CDR3 sequence is CASSLITNSGANVLTF. In DNA form, the CDR3 reads TGTGCCAGCAGTCTGATTACGAACTCTGGGGCCAACGTCCTGACTTTC.

Here the CDR3 DNA reads TGTGCCACGACTGGCCAAGAGACCCAGTACTTC. Protein sequence: CATTGQETQYF. The gene calls are TRBV19 and TRBJ2-5; D is undetermined. The CDR3 consists of 11 residues. The germline V and J ends were trimmed by 10 bases and 1 base, with 7 bases remaining between them. Germline values: CDR1 LNHDA, CDR2 SQIVND (reference sequence).

This CDR3 reads CASSLGGTGTAASEQYF. The DNA for the CDR3 is TGCGCCAGCAGCTTGGGGGGCACCGGGACTGCGGCCAGCGAGCAGTACTTC. The J gene is TRBJ2-7, the V gene TRBV5-1; possibly TRBD2 for D (6 bases). The CDR3 has 17 amino acids. Trimming removed 0 bases from V and 6 bases from J, with 22 bases in between. The germline gives CDR1 SGHRS, CDR2 YFSETQ.

This sequence joins TRBV28 and TRBJ2-3, with D perhaps TRBD1 (5 bases). V lost 4 bases and J lost 2, with 10 bases in between. Germline CDR1 reads MDHEN; CDR2 reads SYDVKM. The CDR3 loop spans 14 amino acids. The CDR3 DNA is TGTGCCAGCAGTTGGCAGGGATCCACAGATACGCAGTATTTT. It encodes CASSWQGSTDTQYF.

The V and J genes are TRBV19 and TRBJ2-7, with no clear D. Per germline, CDR1 LNHDA and CDR2 SQIVND (reference sequence). The CDR3 loop spans 15 amino acids. The germline V and J ends were trimmed by 5 bases and 2 bases, with 16 bases remaining between them. The CDR3 loop is CASSPAFERTYEQYF. The CDR3 DNA reads TGTGCCAGTAGTCCCGCCTTCGAGCGCACCTACGAGCAGTACTTC.

The genes are TRBV12-5 and TRBJ2-2; 7 bases are a match to TRBD1. After removal of 5 bases from V and 6 bases from J, the junction contained 9 bases not matched to a gene. Germline assignment: CDR1 LGHNT and CDR2 FRNRAP. There are 15 residues in the CDR3. The CDR3: CASGVRQGSAGELFF. CDR3 coding DNA: TGTGCTAGTGGTGTGAGACAGGGAAGCGCCGGGGAGCTGTTTTTT.

The CDR3 spells CATSRDPLLVETEAFF. DNA for the CDR3: TGTGCCACCAGCAGAGATCCCCTTTTGGTCGAGACTGAAGCTTTCTTT. V usage is TRBV15 and J usage is TRBJ1-1, with D uncertain. V dropped 0 bases and J dropped 5 bases, with 16 bases sitting between them. The germline CDR1 and CDR2 sequences are LNHNV and YYDKDF (reference sequence). The CDR3 runs 16 residues.

This chain joins TRBV5-8 and TRBJ2-1, with D possibly being TRBD2 (5 bases). CDR1 and CDR2 from the germline V gene are SGHTS and YDEGEE. Trimming removed 0 bases at V and 9 bases at J, with 10 bases between. CDR3 length: 13 residues. The CDR3 DNA is TGTGCCAGCAGCTTGGTTATGGGAGCTGAGCAGTTCTTC. It translates to CASSLVMGAEQFF.

CDR3 nucleotides: TGCAGTGCAACGTGGCGCGGCGAGCAGTACTTC. This gives the protein CSATWRGEQYF. This rearrangement joins TRBV20-1 to TRBJ2-7; no definite D call. CDR3 size: 11 residues. Germline CDR1 is DFQATT and CDR2 is SNEGSKA (reference sequence). V was clipped by 6 bases and J by 6 bases, with 12 bases between them.

This sequence joins TRBV6-4 and TRBJ2-7, with D possibly being TRBD1 (6 bases). Germline CDR1 reads MRHNA; CDR2 reads SNTAGT. V was cut by 5 bases and J by 2 bases, with 13 bases left in between. This CDR3 spans 14 amino acids. CDR3 protein: CASSTWTVPYEQYF. CDR3 bases: TGTGCCAGCAGTACCTGGACAGTTCCCTACGAGCAGTACTTC.

This chain uses TRBV9 with TRBJ2-1; D remains ambiguous. V was cut by 0 bases and J by 7 bases, with 11 bases left in between. Germline V gene sequence: CDR1 SGDLS, CDR2 YYNGEE. This CDR3 spans 14 amino acids. The DNA of the CDR3 is TGTGCCAGCAGCGTAGAGTGGCTGTCGAATGAGCAGTTCTTC. The encoded protein is CASSVEWLSNEQFF.